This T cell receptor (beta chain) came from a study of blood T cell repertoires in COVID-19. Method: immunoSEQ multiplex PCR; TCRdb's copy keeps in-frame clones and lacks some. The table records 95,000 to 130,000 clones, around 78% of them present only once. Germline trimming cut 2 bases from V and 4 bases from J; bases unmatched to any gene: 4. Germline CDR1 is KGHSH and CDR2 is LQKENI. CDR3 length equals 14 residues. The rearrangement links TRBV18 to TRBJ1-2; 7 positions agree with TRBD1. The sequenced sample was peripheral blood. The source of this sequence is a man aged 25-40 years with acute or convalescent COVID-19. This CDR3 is CASSPETGIYGYTF. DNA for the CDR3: TGTGCCAGCTCACCAGAGACAGGGATCTATGGCTACACCTTC.